This TCR beta chain appears in the sequencing data of a study of blood T cells in healthy people across ages (dated by TCRdb to the mid-2010s). In the study overall: Template switching captured roughly one uniquely barcoded TCR beta cDNA molecule per two T cells in model experiments. To track age-related changes in TCR beta repertoire diversity, the study relied on deep sequencing normalized with unique cDNA molecular identifiers. The study analyzed two additional independent replicas of 1 million unique cDNA reads from the same blood draw for two donors, one aged 18 to 30 and one aged 80 or older. Donors were grouped into four age groups: young (average 16 years), middle-aged (less than 40), aged (about 60) and long-lived (less than 85). Donors of different ages were randomly distributed across sequencing lanes to avoid experimental bias. General study outcomes and caveats: Since profiling was done on bulk unsorted PBMCs, naive and antigen-experienced compartments could not be conclusively compared. Total diversity estimates from one million sequenced T cells were considered lower bounds and underestimates. The long-lived group showed more naive CD4+ T cells, fewer expanded clones and increased TCR diversity than the aged group, suggesting age selection. As age increased, observed TCR beta diversity per million T cells dropped in a roughly linear way, and a significant reduction was already evident by age roughly 36. Donor CMV infection status was unknown, potentially confounding age-related changes in expanded clonotypes. There was a strong correlation between observed TCR beta diversity and the percentage of naive T cells measured by flow cytometry.

The protocol used for the library was 5' RACE. TCRdb lists the instrument as Illumina HiSeq 2500. A second roughly 6 to 12 cycle PCR used a sample-barcoded 5' primer and a J-beta primer mix. Each TCR beta cDNA molecule received a unique molecular identifier from a template-switch 5' adaptor carrying 12 random nucleotides. At least 2.5 million CDR3-containing paired-end reads were obtained from each sample. First-strand cDNA was synthesized from all RNA with the Mint cDNA synthesis kit, primed by a TRBC-specific oligonucleotide. Following uracil-DNA glycosylase treatment, a first 18-cycle PCR with universal primers M1SS and BC2_uni_R was performed on all cDNA. Concerning the study's data processing: Normalization of each sample was performed by random selection of 1 million high-quality reads, each carrying a distinct molecular identifier. Instead of being binned into consensus sequences, reads with shared molecular identifiers were discarded. MiTCR, set to a Q25 quality threshold and the strictest error-elimination algorithm, was used for CDR3 identification, clonotype clustering and error correction. Lower-bound total TCR beta diversity was estimated with a nonparametric unseen species model using Euler transformation. TCRdb trimmed the raw reads at Q25, called clones with MiXCR and kept productive beta chains. Duplicate CDR3 protein sequences are folded into a single record with the most common DNA and genes. TCRdb, not the original authors, processed these V and J calls. Present in this sample are nearly 1 million distinct CDR3 sequences, 45% to 60% of which were seen just once. 20% to 25% of the sample rests with the top ten.

A single count supports this clonotype. No antigen is known for it. Base-call qualities are not available, and no considerably larger clone is one nucleotide away. V and J are trimmed by 0 bases and 4 bases, and the gene matches miss 5 bases of the junction. The CDR3 runs 17 amino acids, cysteine and phenylalanine included. This entry keeps only the CDR3 DNA: 51 bases, framed from base 1. CDR1 LGHNA and CDR2 YSLEER are derived from the germline V gene. The roughly 39 donors, aged about 6 to 95 years, were systemically healthy Caucasian individuals from Russia. About 9.6 milliliters of peripheral blood were collected from each donor into EDTA-treated Vacutainer tubes. PBMCs were isolated by Ficoll-Paque density-gradient centrifugation, with at least 6 million obtained per sample. Total RNA, at least 5 micrograms per sample, was extracted from PBMCs with Trizol reagent. Naive CD45RAhigh/CD27high T cell percentages were measured by flow cytometry on a PBMC aliquot from every donor.

The receptor was isolated from a woman aged 55-69 years in good health. Sample: blood. Recombination connected TRBV4-3 to TRBJ2-1; 11 bases in between match TRBD2. The CDR3 here reads CASSQDRRTSGYNEQFF. The nucleotide sequence is given as TGCGCCAGCAGCCAAGATCGTAGGACTAGCGGGTACAATGAGCAGTTCTTC.